What follows is one TCR beta chain and its context. These data come from a study of Graves' ophthalmopathy and Graves' hyperthyroidism. Amplified material comprised TCR beta CDR3 regions derived from RNA transcripts. HTBI-primed RT-PCR formed the first round, and a multiplex PCR formed the second. TCRdb analysed the multiplex PCR reads with MiXCR anew, one entry per CDR3 protein. The sample consists of hundreds of thousands of distinct CDR3 sequences, about two fifths of them appearing once. The germline gives CDR1 GTSNPN, CDR2 SVGIG (reference sequence). This CDR3 has 13 residues. V lost 0 bases and J lost 5, with 11 bases in between.

The sequence derives from an adult man with Graves' ophthalmopathy. This chain uses TRBV30 with TRBJ2-7; D is unclear. Sequencing used peripheral blood. The CDR3 coding sequence is TGTGCCTGGAGTGTAGGCAGGATCCACGAGCAGTACTTC. It translates to CAWSVGRIHEQYF.